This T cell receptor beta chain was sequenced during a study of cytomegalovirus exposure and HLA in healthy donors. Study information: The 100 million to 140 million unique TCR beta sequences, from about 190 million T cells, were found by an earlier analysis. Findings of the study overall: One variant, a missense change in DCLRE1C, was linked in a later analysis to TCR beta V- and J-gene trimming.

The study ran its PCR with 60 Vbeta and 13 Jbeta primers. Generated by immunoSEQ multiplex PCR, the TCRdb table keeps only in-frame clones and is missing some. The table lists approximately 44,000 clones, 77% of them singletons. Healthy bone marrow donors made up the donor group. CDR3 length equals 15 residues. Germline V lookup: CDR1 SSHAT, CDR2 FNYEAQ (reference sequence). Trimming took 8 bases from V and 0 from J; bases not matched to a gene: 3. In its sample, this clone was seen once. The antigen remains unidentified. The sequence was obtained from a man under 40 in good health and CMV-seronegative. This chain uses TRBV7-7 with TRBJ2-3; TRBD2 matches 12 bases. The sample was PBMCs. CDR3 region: CASGTSGSSTDTQYF. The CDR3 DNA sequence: TGTGCCAGCGGGACTAGCGGGTCGAGCACAGATACGCAGTATTTT.